The sequence of this TCR beta chain was determined in a study of blood T cells in healthy people across ages. Study-level results: A strong correlation between TCR beta diversity and naive T cell percentage was seen.

With a J-beta primer mix and a sample-barcoded 5' primer, a second PCR ran about 6 to 11 cycles. A tag from a template-switch adaptor with 12 random nucleotides marked each cDNA molecule. Each sample yielded at least 2.5 million CDR3-containing paired-end reads. TCRdb re-derived calls from the 5' RACE reads in MiXCR, one entry per CDR3 protein. The sample lists 600,000 or so distinct CDR3 sequences; roughly 30% were seen once. There are a few counts of this clonotype. Its antigen is not identified. This CDR3 comprises 16 residues. Germline lookup yields CDR1 GTSNPN and CDR2 SVGIG (reference sequence). V was pared by 4 bases and J by 7 bases, with 13 bases of the junction left unmatched.

The TCR was taken from a woman of 80 years or more in good health. Material for sequencing was blood. The rearrangement links TRBV30 to TRBJ1-6; TRBD1 matches 7 bases. CDR3 region: CAWNERQGMDNSPLHF. The CDR3 coding sequence is TGTGCCTGGAATGAACGACAGGGTATGGACAATTCACCCCTCCACTTT.